The 24 T cell receptor beta chains below were found in one sample sequenced in a study of blood T cell repertoires in COVID-19. TCRdb's table, derived via immunoSEQ multiplex PCR, lists solely in-frame clones and lacks some. The sample has around 31,000 clones; less than 90% are singletons. Sequencing was carried out using peripheral blood. The receptors stem from a human donor with active COVID-19. The donor label of this sample is uncertain.

The V call is TRBV11-2, the J call TRBJ1-1; D call uncertain. Germline V gives CDR1 SGHAT, CDR2 FQNNGV. The CDR3 has 15 residues. Trimming left V 2 bases short and J 4 bases short, with 14 bases between. This CDR3 reads CASSLSWSMVTEAFF. CDR3 sequence (DNA): TGTGCCAGCAGCTTAAGCTGGAGCATGGTCACTGAAGCTTTCTTT.

The chain links TRBV4-2 to TRBJ1-5, with 9 nucleotides matching TRBD1. CDR3 length: 15 amino acids. The germline CDR1 and CDR2 sequences are LGHNA and YNFKEQ. V lost 1 base and J lost 7; bases outside the gene matches: 5. CDR3 region: CASSQVLQGAQPQHF. CDR3 DNA: TGTGCCAGCAGCCAAGTTCTACAGGGGGCACAGCCCCAGCATTTT.

This sequence joins TRBV28 and TRBJ2-7, with D perhaps TRBD1 (5 bases). Germline loops: CDR1 MDHEN, CDR2 SYDVKM. Trimming left V 7 bases short and J 4 bases short, with 17 bases between. The CDR3 is 14 amino acids. The CDR3 protein is CASTLMARTYEQYF. The CDR3 coding sequence is TGTGCCAGCACCTTAATGGCACGGACATACGAGCAGTACTTC.

This rearrangement joins TRBV3-1 (or the pseudogene TRBV3-2) to TRBJ2-1; D perhaps matches TRBD1 (5 bases). Trimming removed 5 bases at V and 1 base at J, with 15 bases between. This CDR3 contains 16 residues. From germline, CDR1 is LGHDT and CDR2 YNNKEL (reference sequence). The CDR3 DNA follows: TGTGCCAGCAGCGCCCAAGGGGTAGTATCCTACAATGAGCAGTTCTTC. This gives the protein CASSAQGVVSYNEQFF.

The sample holds one count of this clone. In nucleotides, the CDR3 is TGTGCCAGCAGTGAATTCCTTCTGGGGACAGGGCATGAGCAGTTCTTC. It yields the protein CASSEFLLGTGHEQFF. The rearrangement joins TRBV25-1 to TRBJ2-1, with TRBD1 matching over 9 bases. V was clipped by 1 base and J by 8 bases; unmatched bases: 9. CDR1 is MGHDK, CDR2 SYGVNS, per germline. The length of the CDR3 is 16 residues.

The chain recombines TRBV28 with TRBJ1-4; D is possibly TRBD1 (6 bases). CDR1 and CDR2 (germline): MDHEN, SYDVKM. There are 15 residues in the CDR3. V lost 3 bases to trimming and J lost 7 bases, with 15 bases between them. CDR3 loop: CASSFSGTQFEKLFF. In DNA form, the CDR3 reads TGTGCCAGCAGTTTTTCGGGGACACAATTTGAAAAACTGTTTTTT.

The rearrangement links TRBV7-9 to TRBJ2-1; D call uncertain. Trimming took off 5 bases at V and 5 bases at J, with 7 bases between the two ends. The CDR3 runs 12 residues. The germline gives CDR1 SEHNR, CDR2 FQNEAQ (reference sequence). The CDR3 DNA reads as TGTGCCAGCAGCAGTAGAAACAATGAGCAGTTCTTC. Encoded protein: CASSSRNNEQFF.

The chain is built from TRBV27 and TRBJ1-1; D ambiguous. Germline CDR1 reads MNHEY; CDR2 reads SMNVEV (reference sequence). V gave up 3 bases and J gave up 0 bases, with 23 bases separating them. The CDR3 contains 19 residues. The CDR3 spells CASSFSRVSVRNMNTEAFF. In DNA, the CDR3 is TGTGCCAGCAGTTTTTCGCGTGTGTCGGTGAGGAATATGAACACTGAAGCTTTCTTT.

This rearrangement joins TRBV2 to TRBJ1-1; TRBD1 matches 7 bases. Germline lookup yields CDR1 SNHLY and CDR2 FYNNEI. The V segment lost 8 bases and the J segment 8 bases; nucleotides outside the gene matches: 5. The CDR3 totals 11 residues. The CDR3 DNA reads TGTGCCAGCGTCCAGGGGGGAGAAGCTTTCTTT. Protein: CASVQGGEAFF.

This chain joins TRBV6-2 or TRBV6-3 and TRBJ1-5; the match to TRBD1 covers 10 bases. With 5 bases clipped from V and 8 bases from J, the junction kept 12 bases outside the gene matches. CDR1 is MNHEY, CDR2 SVGEGT, per germline. The CDR3 is made up of 16 amino acids. DNA of the CDR3: TGTGCCAGCAGTGCCAGCACATGGGGACAGGGGAAGCCCCAGCATTTT. Residues: CASSASTWGQGKPQHF.

The chain employs TRBV9 and TRBJ2-2; 7 nucleotides line up with TRBD1. CDR3 length equals 16 residues. The V gene end was trimmed by 6 bases and the J gene end by 0 bases; junction bases not matched to a gene: 8. Germline V gene sequence: CDR1 SGDLS, CDR2 YYNGEE. The CDR3 sequence is CASTETGTANTGELFF. In DNA form, the CDR3 reads TGTGCCAGCACCGAAACCGGGACAGCGAACACCGGGGAGCTGTTTTTT.

The CDR3 protein is CASGSAGIRYEQFF. The CDR3 region has the DNA TGTGCCAGCGGCTCCGCGGGGATAAGGTATGAGCAGTTCTTC. The chain uses TRBV28 and TRBJ2-1; possibly TRBD2 for D (6 bases). V dropped 8 bases and J dropped 8 bases, with 19 bases sitting between them. The germline V gene has CDR1 MDHEN and CDR2 SYDVKM. This CDR3 spans 14 amino acids.

The table lists this clone with a count of one. The chain combines TRBV6-5 with TRBJ1-2; perhaps TRBD1 as D (6 bases). CDR1 and CDR2 from the germline V gene are MNHEY and SVGAGI. V was cut by 3 bases and J by 8 bases, with 16 bases left in between. This CDR3 region has 14 residues. The CDR3 coding sequence is TGTGCCAGCAGTTATCAAGGGGGATCGAGGGGCTACACCTTC. It translates to CASSYQGGSRGYTF.

The genes are TRBV5-8 and TRBJ1-2; 9 nucleotides align to TRBD1. Germline CDR1 and CDR2: SGHTS and YDEGEE. The V and J ends lost 3 bases and 8 bases, in that order; junction bases with no gene match: 5. The CDR3 loop spans 13 amino acids. In nucleotides, the CDR3 is TGTGCCAGCAGCTCACAGGGGGCGCGAGGCTACACCTTC. Translating gives CASSSQGARGYTF.

V usage is TRBV19 and J usage is TRBJ2-6; D might be TRBD1 (6 bases). CDR1 is LNHDA and CDR2 is SQIVND in the germline V gene (reference sequence). V gave up 7 bases and J gave up 2 bases, with 9 bases separating them. The length of the CDR3 is 14 residues. The CDR3 is CASKQGPGANVLTF. Written as DNA, the CDR3 is TGTGCCAGTAAACAGGGTCCTGGGGCCAACGTCCTGACTTTC.

The J gene is TRBJ2-1, the V gene TRBV3-1 (or the pseudogene TRBV3-2); 7 bases map to TRBD2. This CDR3 is 16 amino acids long. In germline, CDR1 is LGHDT, CDR2 YNNKEL (reference sequence). J was trimmed by 3 bases and V by 0 bases; bases with no gene match: 5. In DNA form, the CDR3 reads TGTGCCAGCAGCCAAGATTCTCCGGGGGGCTACAATGAGCAGTTCTTC. Its translation: CASSQDSPGGYNEQFF.

The V call is TRBV14, the J call TRBJ1-1, with D perhaps matching TRBD1 (5 bases). Trimming took 4 bases from V and 5 from J, leaving 14 bases between them. Germline loops: CDR1 SGHDN, CDR2 FVKESK. This CDR3 region has 14 residues. CDR3 bases: TGTGCCAGCAGCCCGACAGTCCCCTGGACTGAAGCTTTCTTT. Translated, it gives CASSPTVPWTEAFF.

The chain combines TRBV25-1 with TRBJ2-5; maybe TRBD1 (6 bases). CDR3 length: 14 residues. Trimming shortened V by 10 bases and J by 2 bases, and 17 bases separated the two germline ends. The germline gives CDR1 MGHDK, CDR2 SYGVNS. CDR3 sequence (DNA): TGTGCCACGCAACAGGGAGTTCAACAAGAGACCCAGTACTTC. This encodes CATQQGVQQETQYF.

The rearrangement uses TRBV19 and TRBJ2-7; 7 bases are a match to TRBD1. The ends lost 4 bases at V and 5 bases at J; junction bases unmatched: 8. Germline-derived CDR1 and CDR2 are LNHDA and SQIVND (reference sequence). This CDR3 contains 14 residues. In nucleotides, the CDR3 is TGTGCCAGTAGTAGACAGACAGGGCAACACGAGCAGTACTTC. Translated: CASSRQTGQHEQYF.

The chain couples TRBV3-1 (or the pseudogene TRBV3-2) to TRBJ2-5; 7 bases fit TRBD2. The CDR3 spans 17 residues. From germline, CDR1 is LGHDT and CDR2 YNNKEL (reference sequence). Unmatched junction bases numbered 10, after V lost 1 base and J lost 2 bases. The CDR3 protein is CASSQGRRAGIQETQYF. In nucleotides, the CDR3 is TGTGCCAGCAGCCAAGGTAGACGAGCGGGGATACAAGAGACCCAGTACTTC.

This CDR3 is CASSYRTLNSPLHF. CDR3 bases: TGTGCCAGCAGTTACCGGACACTGAATTCACCCCTCCACTTT. This rearrangement joins TRBV6-5 to TRBJ1-6, with D maybe TRBD1 (5 bases). The germline V gene has CDR1 MNHEY and CDR2 SVGAGI. This CDR3 comprises 14 residues. V lost 2 bases to trimming and J lost 7 bases, with 9 bases between them.

The chain combines TRBV5-4 with TRBJ2-1; D perhaps matches TRBD2 (6 bases). The germline gives CDR1 SGHNT, CDR2 YYREEE (reference sequence). The V end lost 2 bases, the J end lost 0 bases, and 9 bases lay between the germline ends. The CDR3 totals 15 residues. CDR3 sequence: CASSFGGSSYNEQFF. DNA of the CDR3: TGTGCCAGCAGCTTTGGAGGGAGCTCCTACAATGAGCAGTTCTTC.

The V gene is TRBV2, the J gene TRBJ2-2; D uncertain. Trimming removed 6 bases at V and 7 bases at J, with 15 bases between. From germline, CDR1 is SNHLY and CDR2 FYNNEI. CDR3 length: 14 amino acids. DNA of the CDR3: TGTGCCAGCAGACTACTTAGTTCGGGCGGGGAGCTGTTTTTT. This gives the protein CASRLLSSGGELFF. Based on the CDR3 plus reference TRBV2 and TRBJ2-2, the full variable domain is EPEVTQTPSHQVTQMGQEVILRCVPISNHLYFYWYRQILGQKVEFLVSFYNNEISEKSEIFDDQFSVERPDGSNFTLKIRSTKLEDSAMYFCASRLLSSGGELFFGEGSRLTVL.

This rearrangement joins TRBV7-6 to TRBJ2-7; possibly TRBD1 for D (5 bases). Germline V gene sequence: CDR1 SGHVS, CDR2 FNYEAQ. This CDR3 has 17 amino acids. The germline V and J ends were trimmed by 5 bases and 0 bases, with 20 bases remaining between them. CDR3: CASSPGWYQTGSYEQYF. CDR3 in DNA: TGTGCCAGCAGCCCCGGTTGGTACCAAACAGGCTCCTACGAGCAGTACTTC.